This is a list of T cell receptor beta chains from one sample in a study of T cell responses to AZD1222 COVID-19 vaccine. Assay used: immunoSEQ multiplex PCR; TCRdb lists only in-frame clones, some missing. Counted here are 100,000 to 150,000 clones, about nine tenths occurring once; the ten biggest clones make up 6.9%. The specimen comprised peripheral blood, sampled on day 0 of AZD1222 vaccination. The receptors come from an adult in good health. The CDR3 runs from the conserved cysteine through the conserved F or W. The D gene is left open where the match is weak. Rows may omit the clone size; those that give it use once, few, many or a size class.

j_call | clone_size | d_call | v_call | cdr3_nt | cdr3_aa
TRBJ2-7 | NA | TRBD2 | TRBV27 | TGTGCCAGCAGTCCCGAGCGGGGGCCCTCCTACGAGCAGTACTTC | CASSPERGPSYEQYF
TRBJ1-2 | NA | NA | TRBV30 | TGTGCCTGGAGCGGACGGTCCGTCCATGGCTACACCTTC | CAWSGRSVHGYTF
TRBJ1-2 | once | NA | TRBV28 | TGTGCCAGCAGTTCTACCTCTTGGACGCCTAACTATGGCTACACCTTC | CASSSTSWTPNYGYTF
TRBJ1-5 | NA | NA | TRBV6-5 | TGTGCCAGCAGTTTGGGACCGGGGAATCAGCCCCAGCATTTT | CASSLGPGNQPQHF
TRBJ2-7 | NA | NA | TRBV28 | TGTGCCAGCAGTCCAGGCACTAGGGAGCAGTACTTC | CASSPGTREQYF
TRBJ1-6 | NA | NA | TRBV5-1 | TGCGCCAGCAGCTTCGCAGACCCCTATAATTCACCCCTCCACTTT | CASSFADPYNSPLHF
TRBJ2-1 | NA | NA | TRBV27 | TGTGCCAGCAGTTTGGCACAACTAGGCGGGGCGGGTGATAATGAGCAGTTCTTC | CASSLAQLGGAGDNEQFF
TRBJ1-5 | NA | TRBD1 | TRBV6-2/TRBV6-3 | TGTGCCAGCAGCCCCAACCCGGACAGGATCCAGCCCCAGCATTTT | CASSPNPDRIQPQHF
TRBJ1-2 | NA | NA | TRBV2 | TGTGCCAGCAGTGAAGCCCTGGGGGTCTATGGCTACACCTTC | CASSEALGVYGYTF
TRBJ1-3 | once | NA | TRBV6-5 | TGTGCCAGCAGTTACTCAACGACAGTCTCTGGAAACACCATATATTTT | CASSYSTTVSGNTIYF
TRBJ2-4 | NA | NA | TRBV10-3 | TGTGCCATCAGGAACAGTCTAGCCAAAAACATTCAGTACTTC | CAIRNSLAKNIQYF
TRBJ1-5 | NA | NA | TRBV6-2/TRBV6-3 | TGTGCCAGCAGTCATATGGGCCCCACAAAACTCAATCAGCCCCAGCATTTT | CASSHMGPTKLNQPQHF
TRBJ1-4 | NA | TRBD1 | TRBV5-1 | TGCGCCAGCAGCTTGGCCGGGACAGGCAATGAAAAACTGTTTTTT | CASSLAGTGNEKLFF
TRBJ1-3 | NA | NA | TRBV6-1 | TGTGCCAGCCAGTTAAAGGGGCTTGGAAACACCATATATTTT | CASQLKGLGNTIYF
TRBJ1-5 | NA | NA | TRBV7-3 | TGTGCCAGCAGCTTAACGTTATATCAGCCCCAGCATTTT | CASSLTLYQPQHF
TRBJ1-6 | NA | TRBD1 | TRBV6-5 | TGTGCCAGCAGTTCAACCGGGACAGGGGGCAATTCACCCCTCCACTTT | CASSSTGTGGNSPLHF
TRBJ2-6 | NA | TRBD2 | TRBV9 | TGTGCCAGCAGCCCCCGGGAGGGGCCTCTCTCTGGGGCCAACGTCCTGACTTTC | CASSPREGPLSGANVLTF
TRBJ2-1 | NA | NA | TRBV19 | TGTGCCAGTAGTATAGCGGGGATGGATGAGCAGTTCTTC | CASSIAGMDEQFF
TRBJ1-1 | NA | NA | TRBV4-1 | TGCGCCAGCAGCCAAGGGACGACAGGCAACACTGAAGCTTTCTTT | CASSQGTTGNTEAFF
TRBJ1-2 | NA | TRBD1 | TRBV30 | TGTGCCTGGAGGATGACAGGGTCAAACTATGGCTACACCTTC | CAWRMTGSNYGYTF
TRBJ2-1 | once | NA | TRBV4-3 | TGCGCCAGCAGCCAAGTCGGGGCAGGGCACCACTCTTTCTCCTACAATGAGCAGTTCTTC | CASSQVGAGHHSFSYNEQFF
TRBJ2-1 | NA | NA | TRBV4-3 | TGCGCCAGCAGCCAAAAGGGCGATACAGAAAAGCTCTTC | CASSQKGDTEKLF
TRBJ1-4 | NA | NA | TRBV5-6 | TGTGCCAGCAGGAACGACAGTAATGAAAAACTGTTTTTT | CASRNDSNEKLFF
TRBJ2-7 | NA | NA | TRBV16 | TGTGCCAGCAGCCAAAGAGGGTTTTCCTACGAGCAGTACTTC | CASSQRGFSYEQYF
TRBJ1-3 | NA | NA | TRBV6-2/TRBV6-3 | TGTGCCAGCAGCCTCAACTCTGGAAACACCATATATTTT | CASSLNSGNTIYF
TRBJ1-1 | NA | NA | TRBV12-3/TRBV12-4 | TGTGCCAGCAGTGGACTCGGGAACACTGAAGCTTTCTTT | CASSGLGNTEAFF
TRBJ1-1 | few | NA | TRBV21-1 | TGTGCCAGCAGCACCGAACAGGGGAACACTGAAGCTTTCTTT | CASSTEQGNTEAFF
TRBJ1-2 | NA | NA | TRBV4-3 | TGCGCCAGCAGCCACGGGACAATCCCCACTAACTATGGCTACACCTTC | CASSHGTIPTNYGYTF
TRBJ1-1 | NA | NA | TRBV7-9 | TGTGCCAGCAGCTTAAGTGCTCTAATAGGACATCTGAACACTGAAGCTTTCTTT | CASSLSALIGHLNTEAFF
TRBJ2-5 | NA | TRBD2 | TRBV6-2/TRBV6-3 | TGTGCCAGCAGTCCAAACTTCGCGGGGGGGGATGGGACCCAGTACTTC | CASSPNFAGGDGTQYF
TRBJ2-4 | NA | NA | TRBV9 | TGTGCCAGCAGCCATGGGGGGGCCATAGCCAAAAACATTCAGTACTTC | CASSHGGAIAKNIQYF
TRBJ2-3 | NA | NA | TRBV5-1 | TGCGCCAGCAGCTTGGGGGCGTCCGAAAATACGCAGTATTTT | CASSLGASENTQYF
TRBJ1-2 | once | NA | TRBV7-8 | TGTGCCAGCAGCTATATACAGGGTCGAGATGGCTACACCTTC | CASSYIQGRDGYTF
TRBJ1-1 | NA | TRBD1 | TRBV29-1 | TGCAGCGTTGGAGGGACAGTGAACACTGAAGCTTTCTTT | CSVGGTVNTEAFF